The 18 T cell receptor beta chains below were found in one sample sequenced in a study of shared T cell receptors in the human thymus. Measured with immunoSEQ multiplex PCR; TCRdb has only the in-frame clones, and not every one. The top ten clones hold about 0.01% of a sample with about 610,000 clones, approximately 90% of them seen once. A further study also used this sample, focusing on human thymus T cells.

Input material: thymocytes. All receptors come from a boy in the first two years of life with a congenital heart defect.

The CDR3 DNA follows: TGTGCCAGCAGTCCCCCCCAAGTAGGAGCGGATTACGAGCAGTACTTC. This codes for CASSPPQVGADYEQYF. The rearrangement links TRBV28 to TRBJ2-7, with a possible D match to TRBD2 (5 bases). The germline V gene encodes CDR1 MDHEN and CDR2 SYDVKM. This CDR3 spans 16 amino acids. V was trimmed by 5 bases and J by 4 bases, leaving 21 bases between them.

V is TRBV9 and J is TRBJ2-7, with 7 bases lining up with TRBD2. Germline V lookup: CDR1 SGDLS, CDR2 YYNGEE. The CDR3 runs 16 residues. Trimming took 2 bases from V and 4 from J; bases not matched to a gene: 12. The CDR3 region is CASSVRDQRDPYEQYF. The CDR3 DNA follows: TGTGCCAGCAGCGTGAGAGACCAGCGGGACCCGTACGAGCAGTACTTC.

The chain links TRBV11-3 to TRBJ2-2, with 9 bases fitting TRBD1. Trimming removed 0 bases from V and 6 bases from J; junction bases left unmatched: 8. CDR3 length equals 17 residues. Germline values: CDR1 SGHNT, CDR2 YENEEA. CDR3: CASSLDGGTGSSGELFF. CDR3 DNA sequence: TGTGCCAGCAGCTTAGATGGTGGGACAGGGTCCTCCGGGGAGCTGTTTTTT.

This clone has only one observation. The chain uses TRBV4-3 and TRBJ2-3, with 7 bases identical to TRBD2. The CDR3 has 16 amino acids. V lost 4 bases, J lost 5 bases, and 12 bases stayed unmatched. CDR1 is LGHNA and CDR2 is YSLEER in the germline V gene. CDR3 bases: TGCGCCAGCAGCCCGGCTCCGGGACCGGGGGGAGATACGCAGTATTTT. Translated: CASSPAPGPGGDTQYF.

V and J are TRBV5-1 and TRBJ2-5, with 12 bases identical to TRBD1. V was clipped by 4 bases and J by 5 bases; unmatched bases: 18. This CDR3 spans 19 amino acids. Germline V lookup: CDR1 SGHRS, CDR2 YFSETQ. The CDR3 DNA reads TGCGCCAGCAGCCCCTGGAATGCCGGGGACAGGGGGCATTCTGAGACCCAGTACTTC. Translated, it gives CASSPWNAGDRGHSETQYF.

The chain is built from TRBV14 and TRBJ2-7; no clear D gene. Germline V lookup: CDR1 SGHDN, CDR2 FVKESK. This CDR3 contains 17 residues. Trimming left V 0 bases short and J 2 bases short, with 17 bases between. Here the CDR3 reads CASSQDRSGQSPYEQYF. The DNA for the CDR3 is TGTGCCAGCAGCCAAGATAGGTCGGGTCAATCCCCCTACGAGCAGTACTTC.

Concerning this clone: Its ends do not fully match the called genes, so a read error is possible. J is TRBJ1-4 and V is TRBV18; weak D call: TRBD1 (5 bases). In germline, CDR1 is KGHSH, CDR2 LQKENI. The CDR3 is 14 residues long. The CDR3 loop is CASSPAGRKEKLFF. In DNA, the CDR3 is TGTGCCAGTTCACCCGCGGGACGGAAAGAAAAACTGTTTTTT. Combining the CDR3 with reference TRBV18 and TRBJ1-4 gives the whole variable domain NAGVMQNPRHLVRRRGQEARLRCSPMKGHSHVYWYRQLPEEGLKFMVYLQKENIIDESGMPKERFSAEFPKEGPSILRIQQVVRGDSAAYFCASSPAGRKEKLFFGSGTQLSVL.

The CDR3 nucleotides read TGTGCCAGCAGTCCATCACAGGGGAATGAGCAGTTCTTC. This encodes CASSPSQGNEQFF. The rearrangement uses TRBV27 and TRBJ2-1; TRBD1 matches 7 bases. With 5 bases clipped from V and 7 bases from J, the junction kept 5 bases outside the gene matches. CDR1 MNHEY and CDR2 SMNVEV come from the germline V gene (reference sequence). The CDR3 loop spans 13 amino acids.

The V and J genes are TRBV30 and TRBJ2-7, with 11 nucleotides matching TRBD2. Germline V gene sequence: CDR1 GTSNPN, CDR2 SVGIG (reference sequence). This CDR3 has 16 residues. Trimming removed 4 bases from V and 2 bases from J; junction bases left unmatched: 10. CDR3 in DNA: TGTGCCTGGATCAATGCCGGGACTAGCGGTACCTACGAGCAGTACTTC. It translates to CAWINAGTSGTYEQYF. The variable domain in full, with the rest retrieved from reference TRBV30 and TRBJ2-7, is SQTIHQWPATLVQPVGSPLSLECTVEGTSNPNLYWYRQAAGRGLQLLFYSVGIGQISSEVPQNLSASRPQDRQFILSSKKLLLSDSGFYLCAWINAGTSGTYEQYFGPGTRLTVT.

V usage is TRBV18 and J usage is TRBJ2-5; TRBD2 agrees at 9 bases. Germline V gives CDR1 KGHSH, CDR2 LQKENI. The V and J ends lost 4 bases and 4 bases, in that order; junction bases with no gene match: 10. The length of the CDR3 is 16 residues. This CDR3 is CASSLARELAGETQYF. In DNA, the CDR3 is TGTGCCAGCTCACTAGCCCGCGAACTAGCGGGAGAGACCCAGTACTTC.

The V call is TRBV11-2, the J call TRBJ2-7; TRBD2 matches 8 bases. The CDR3 is made up of 15 amino acids. From germline, CDR1 is SGHAT and CDR2 FQNNGV. J was trimmed by 3 bases and V by 0 bases; bases with no gene match: 4. In DNA form, the CDR3 reads TGTGCCAGCAGCTTAGAACCGGGAGGGGTCTACGAGCAGTACTTC. As protein: CASSLEPGGVYEQYF. Using reference TRBV11-2 and TRBJ2-7 for the parts outside the CDR3, the full variable domain is EAGVAQSPRYKIIEKRQSVAFWCNPISGHATLYWYQQILGQGPKLLIQFQNNGVVDDSQLPKDRFSAERLKGVDSTLKIQPAKLEDSAVYLCASSLEPGGVYEQYFGPGTRLTVT.

A single count supports this clone. This chain connects TRBV27 to TRBJ2-1; 14 positions match TRBD2. The CDR3 consists of 16 residues. The germline CDR1 and CDR2 sequences are MNHEY and SMNVEV (reference sequence). Trimming cost V 6 bases and J 5 bases; bases outside gene matches: 6. The CDR3 spells CASSYRLAGGHNEQFF. CDR3 bases: TGTGCCAGCAGCTACCGACTAGCGGGAGGGCACAATGAGCAGTTCTTC.

The chain links TRBV19 to TRBJ2-1; 8 bases agree with TRBD2. Germline trimming cut 1 base from V and 0 bases from J; bases unmatched to any gene: 8. The CDR3 contains 18 residues. The germline V gene encodes CDR1 LNHDA and CDR2 SQIVND (reference sequence). The CDR3 here is CASSIVSGTQSSYNEQFF. CDR3 DNA sequence: TGTGCCAGTAGTATAGTTAGCGGGACCCAGAGCTCCTACAATGAGCAGTTCTTC.

This chain connects TRBV27 to TRBJ2-7; TRBD2 is a possible D gene (6 bases). V was clipped by 3 bases and J by 7 bases, with 13 bases between them. The CDR3 loop spans 13 amino acids. From germline, CDR1 is MNHEY and CDR2 SMNVEV (reference sequence). The CDR3 is CASSFGRAGEQYF. CDR3 bases: TGTGCCAGCAGTTTCGGGCGCGCGGGGGAGCAGTACTTC.

The rearrangement joins TRBV15 to TRBJ2-3, with 12 bases matching TRBD2. Germline V CDR1 and CDR2: LNHNV, YYDKDF (reference sequence). Germline trimming cut 1 base from V and 3 bases from J; bases unmatched to any gene: 5. The CDR3 runs to 17 residues. CDR3: CATSRGRTSGRTDTQYF. The CDR3 DNA sequence: TGTGCCACCAGCAGAGGGCGCACTAGCGGGAGGACAGATACGCAGTATTTT.

J is TRBJ2-2 and V is TRBV4-2; D gene unclear. V lost 5 bases and J 5 bases, leaving 9 bases between the germline ends. Germline V gives CDR1 LGHNA, CDR2 YNFKEQ. The CDR3 is made up of 13 amino acids. CDR3: CASSAEETGELFF. CDR3 DNA: TGTGCCAGCAGCGCCGAGGAAACCGGGGAGCTGTTTTTT.

The gene calls are TRBV10-3 and TRBJ2-7; 7 bases are shared with TRBD1. Germline values: CDR1 ENHRY, CDR2 SYGVKD. This CDR3 has 14 amino acids. V lost 3 bases, J lost 7 bases, and 9 bases stayed unmatched. CDR3 amino acids: CAISDTDRPGEQYF. The CDR3 bases are TGTGCCATCAGTGATACGGACAGGCCTGGGGAGCAGTACTTC.

The chain has TRBV27 and TRBJ2-1, with 7 bases that match TRBD1. Germline V gene lookup returns CDR1 MNHEY and CDR2 SMNVEV (reference sequence). V lost 6 bases and J lost 5; bases outside the gene matches: 10. The CDR3 is 15 amino acids. As DNA, the CDR3 is TGTGCCAGCAGCTTTGACAGGGTGGGCGACAATGAGCAGTTCTTC. Translation gives CASSFDRVGDNEQFF.